Each of the 11 T cell receptor beta chains below was sequenced from the same sample in a study of shared clonotypes between healthy human individuals. The data were produced by immunoSEQ multiplex PCR, yet TCRdb's version contains in-frame clones alone and is incomplete. The table shows some 1,100,000 clones, with about 84% occurring only once. Sequences were obtained from memory CD4+ T cells from PBMCs. Subset given: CD45RA-negative fraction. These receptors all come from a man between 18 and 35 years old in good health. Some clones in this sample may be carry-over from other donors' samples.

The chain employs TRBV7-2 and TRBJ2-5; D gene uncertain. The V and J ends lost 5 bases and 1 base respectively, with 14 bases between them. The germline gives CDR1 SGHTA, CDR2 FQGNSA. This CDR3 region has 15 residues. The CDR3 region is CASSHAAGIQETQYF. CDR3 bases: TGTGCCAGCAGCCATGCGGCAGGAATCCAAGAGACCCAGTACTTC.

The chain uses TRBV11-3 and TRBJ1-3; no clear D gene. The CDR3 consists of 13 residues. V was cut by 9 bases and J by 0 bases, with 9 bases left in between. Looked up from germline, CDR1 is SGHNT and CDR2 is YENEEA. The chain's CDR3 is CASSRSSGNTIYF. CDR3 coding DNA: TGTGCCAGTTCACGAAGCTCTGGAAACACCATATATTTT.

The chain has TRBV2 and TRBJ1-4, with 8 bases that match TRBD1. The CDR3 runs 15 residues. Germline V CDR1 and CDR2: SNHLY, FYNNEI. V was pared by 6 bases and J by 8 bases, with 11 bases of the junction left unmatched. CDR3 sequence (DNA): TGTGCCAGCAGGAGAGACGGACAGGGCTACGAAAAACTGTTTTTT. It codes for CASRRDGQGYEKLFF.

The chain is built from TRBV11-2 and TRBJ1-6; D unclear. Trimming shortened V by 7 bases and J by 5 bases, and 12 bases separated the two germline ends. The CDR3 extends over 14 amino acids. Germline V gene sequence: CDR1 SGHAT, CDR2 FQNNGV. The CDR3 reads CASTLSLNNSPLHF. CDR3 bases: TGTGCCAGCACCCTTAGCTTGAATAATTCACCCCTCCACTTT. Using reference TRBV11-2 and TRBJ1-6 for the parts outside the CDR3, the full variable domain is EAGVAQSPRYKIIEKRQSVAFWCNPISGHATLYWYQQILGQGPKLLIQFQNNGVVDDSQLPKDRFSAERLKGVDSTLKIQPAKLEDSAVYLCASTLSLNNSPLHFGNGTRLTVT.

This clone was counted ten times or more. This sequence joins TRBV9 and TRBJ1-1; D perhaps matches TRBD1 (6 bases). Per the germline V gene, CDR1 is SGDLS and CDR2 is YYNGEE. V dropped 0 bases and J dropped 9 bases, with 9 bases sitting between them. The CDR3 totals 12 residues. CDR3 loop: CASSVVTGQAFF. CDR3 nucleotide sequence: TGTGCCAGCAGCGTAGTTACAGGGCAAGCTTTCTTT. Drawing the rest from reference TRBV9 and TRBJ1-1, the complete variable domain is DSGVTQTPKHLITATGQRVTLRCSPRSGDLSVYWYQQSLDQGLQFLIQYYNGEERAKGNILERFSAQQFPDLHSELNLSSLELGDSALYFCASSVVTGQAFFGQGTRLTVV.

This chain connects TRBV27 to TRBJ1-2; a weak D match, TRBD1 (5 bases). CDR3 length: 13 residues. The V gene lost 7 bases and the J gene lost 7 bases, with 16 bases spanning the gap. The germline gives CDR1 MNHEY, CDR2 SMNVEV (reference sequence). The CDR3: CASNPRGEGGYTF. CDR3 DNA: TGTGCCAGCAACCCTCGGGGGGAAGGTGGCTACACCTTC.

This chain uses TRBV30 with TRBJ2-5; 9 bases line up with TRBD1. The junction had 7 bases not matched to a gene; V was cut back by 3 bases and J by 5 bases. CDR1 is GTSNPN, CDR2 SVGIG, per germline (reference sequence). The CDR3 extends over 14 amino acids. The CDR3 DNA reads TGTGCCTGGAGGACCCCCGACAGGGGGGAGACCCAGTACTTC. It translates to CAWRTPDRGETQYF.

The chain carries TRBV28 and TRBJ1-1; a weak D match, TRBD1 (5 bases). With 1 base removed from V and 4 bases from J, the gap between germline ends came to 13 bases. The CDR3 sequence is 15 residues long. Germline V gene lookup returns CDR1 MDHEN and CDR2 SYDVKM. For the CDR3, the DNA is TGTGCCAGCAGTTTATTTAGCATGGGGACCACTGAAGCTTTCTTT. Translated: CASSLFSMGTTEAFF.

The chain has TRBV6-1 and TRBJ1-2; D call uncertain. This CDR3 region has 13 residues. V lost 2 bases, J lost 5 bases, and 9 bases lay in between. CDR1 MNHNS and CDR2 SASEGT come from the germline V gene. CDR3 sequence: CASSEQEIYGYTF. The CDR3 nucleotides are TGTGCCAGCAGTGAACAGGAAATTTATGGCTACACCTTC.

CDR3 sequence: CASSAGQNLNYGYTF. The CDR3 region has the DNA TGCGCCAGCAGCGCAGGACAAAACCTTAACTATGGCTACACCTTC. The chain joins TRBV5-1 to TRBJ1-2; tentative D call: TRBD1 (5 bases). V lost 4 bases and J lost 1, with 14 bases in between. The V gene's germline CDR1 is SGHRS and CDR2 YFSETQ. The CDR3 length is 15 residues.

Only a few counts were recorded for this clone. The chain couples TRBV7-6 to TRBJ2-5; TRBD2 might be the D (5 bases). Trimming left V 1 base short and J 6 bases short, with 21 bases between. This CDR3 contains 17 residues. Germline-derived CDR1 and CDR2 are SGHVS and FNYEAQ. CDR3 sequence: CASSLGWSAGGRQTQYF. The CDR3 DNA sequence: TGTGCCAGCAGCTTAGGGTGGTCGGCGGGTGGTAGGCAGACCCAGTACTTC.